The 9 T cell receptor beta chains presented below share a single source sample, sequenced in a study of T cell responses to AZD1222 COVID-19 vaccine. Here immunoSEQ multiplex PCR was the method, and the copy in TCRdb shows in-frame clones only, minus some. Of around 100,000 clones in the sample, roughly nine tenths were seen once. The sample in question was peripheral blood, obtained on day 0 of AZD1222 vaccination. These receptors were taken from an adult in good health.

V usage is TRBV4-2 and J usage is TRBJ1-4, with D uncertain. The ends were cut back, 0 bases at V and 5 bases at J, with 13 bases in the middle. Germline V gene sequence: CDR1 LGHNA, CDR2 YNFKEQ. The CDR3 contains 16 residues. As DNA, the CDR3 is TGTGCCAGCAGCCAAGATTTTCTGCCGCCGAATGAAAAACTGTTTTTT. It is translated as CASSQDFLPPNEKLFF.

The chain is built from TRBV24-1 and TRBJ2-7; the D is unclear. Per the germline V gene, CDR1 is KGHDR and CDR2 is SFDVKD. The CDR3 has 14 amino acids. The V end was cut by 4 bases, the J end by 7 bases, with 16 bases between. The CDR3 sequence: CATSDSVVGREQYF. CDR3 DNA: TGTGCCACCAGTGACTCTGTGGTGGGTCGTGAGCAGTACTTC.

The CDR3 coding sequence is TGTGCCAGCAGCTTAGAGATGGGGCCCTACGGCACCTACGAGCAGTACTTC. Amino acids: CASSLEMGPYGTYEQYF. J is TRBJ2-7 and V is TRBV11-3; D is perhaps TRBD1 (5 bases). Between the trimmed V and J ends, which lost 0 bases and 2 bases, there was a span of 17 bases. The CDR3 extends over 17 amino acids. CDR1 and CDR2 from the germline V gene are SGHNT and YENEEA.

In its sample, this clone was seen once. This rearrangement joins TRBV13 to TRBJ1-4, with 8 bases that match TRBD1. V was pared by 4 bases and J by 8 bases, with 9 bases of the junction left unmatched. Per germline, CDR1 PRHDT and CDR2 FYEKMQ (reference sequence). This CDR3 comprises 15 residues. CDR3 sequence: CASSSPEQGGEKLFF. The CDR3 DNA follows: TGTGCCAGCAGCTCCCCAGAACAGGGGGGAGAAAAACTGTTTTTT. The entire variable domain, with the rest obtained from reference TRBV13 and TRBJ1-4, is as follows: AAGVIQSPRHLIKEKRETATLKCYPIPRHDTVYWYQQGPGQDPQFLISFYEKMQSDKGSIPDRFSAQQFSDYHSELNMSSLELGDSALYFCASSSPEQGGEKLFFGSGTQLSVL.

This rearrangement joins TRBV7-6 to TRBJ2-1, with D perhaps TRBD2 (6 bases). The CDR3 is 18 amino acids. Trimming removed 2 bases from V and 8 bases from J, with 25 bases in between. Per the germline V gene, CDR1 is SGHVS and CDR2 is FNYEAQ. The CDR3 region is CASSLRLYLAKRSDEQFF. CDR3 nucleotide sequence: TGTGCCAGCAGCTTACGGCTATATCTAGCGAAACGTTCGGATGAGCAGTTCTTC.

The V gene is TRBV7-2, the J gene TRBJ2-3, with TRBD2 matching over 9 bases. CDR1 SGHTA and CDR2 FQGNSA come from the germline V gene. The V segment lost 1 base and the J segment 1 base; nucleotides outside the gene matches: 9. The CDR3 runs 18 residues. CDR3 nucleotides: TGTGCCAGCAGCTTAGTTGTTGCGTGGACTAGCGGCACAGATACGCAGTATTTT. This sequence encodes CASSLVVAWTSGTDTQYF. The variable domain in full, with the rest retrieved from reference TRBV7-2 and TRBJ2-3, is GAGVSQSPSNKVTEKGKDVELRCDPISGHTALYWYRQSLGQGLEFLIYFQGNSAPDKSGLPSDRFSAERTGGSVSTLTIQRTQQEDSAVYLCASSLVVAWTSGTDTQYFGPGTRLTVL.

The sample holds one count of this clone. The V call is TRBV3-1 (or the pseudogene TRBV3-2), the J call TRBJ2-5, with unresolved D. CDR1 and CDR2 (germline): LGHDT, YNNKEL (reference sequence). V shed 5 bases and J shed 0 bases, with 16 bases lying between them. The CDR3 is 16 residues long. CDR3 sequence: CASSFRRRVYQETQYF. The CDR3 coding sequence is TGTGCCAGCAGCTTTAGGCGGCGAGTATACCAAGAGACCCAGTACTTC.

The chain couples TRBV10-1 to TRBJ2-3; D is perhaps TRBD2 (6 bases). Germline V CDR1 and CDR2: WNHNN, SYGVQD (reference sequence). The CDR3 consists of 13 residues. V was shortened by 7 bases and J by 4 bases, with 12 bases between the two germline ends. The CDR3 region has the DNA TGCGCCAGCACCGGAGGGGTGGCAGATACGCAGTATTTT. It is translated as CASTGGVADTQYF.

The gene calls are TRBV4-1 and TRBJ1-5; perhaps TRBD1 as D (5 bases). V was cut by 0 bases and J by 7 bases, with 16 bases left in between. CDR3 length: 16 residues. CDR1 and CDR2 (germline): MGHRA, YSYEKL. In DNA form, the CDR3 reads TGCGCCAGCAGCCAAGACCGAGGGGTGGGAGGACAGCCCCAGCATTTT. As protein: CASSQDRGVGGQPQHF.